This T cell receptor (beta chain) is drawn from a study of cytomegalovirus exposure and HLA in healthy donors. On the study more broadly: The approximately 120 validation repertoires were produced on the same platform as the 650 to 800 repertoires of the first cohort. This was reported in a later analysis. Whole-study findings and limits: In vitro checks showed that three CMV-associated chains really do target CMV antigens. Researchers catalogued some 160 TCR beta chains as cytomegalovirus-associated.

The assay was immunoSEQ multiplex PCR, and TCRdb's table has in-frame clones only and misses some. The table shows 250,000 to 300,000 clones, with almost 90% occurring only once. Trimming shortened V by 0 bases and J by 6 bases, and 4 bases separated the two germline ends. CDR1 is SGHDT and CDR2 is YYEEEE in the germline V gene. The CDR3 length is 12 residues. A 120-subject validation cohort, separate from the roughly 680-subject first cohort, supplied the donors. A note on this clone: No antigen is known for it.

The chain links TRBV5-6 to TRBJ2-1; the D is unclear. Sample: PBMCs. This TCR derives from a woman aged 18-29 years in good health and CMV-seronegative. CDR3 sequence reads: CASSLAGNEQFF. The CDR3 coding sequence is TGTGCCAGCAGCTTGGCGGGCAATGAGCAGTTCTTC.